The 6 T cell receptor beta chains below all came from one sample that was sequenced in a study of cytomegalovirus exposure and HLA in healthy donors. PCR involved 60 Vbeta and 13 Jbeta primers. Sequencing used immunoSEQ multiplex PCR; TCRdb keeps in-frame clones, though not all of them. This sample carries under 150,000 clones, 82% of them seen once, and the ten largest clones take 2.5%. The specimen was PBMCs. These receptors were collected from a male donor in good health and CMV-seronegative.

The J gene is TRBJ2-5, the V gene TRBV9, with D possibly being TRBD1 (6 bases). The V end was cut by 3 bases, the J end by 4 bases, with 19 bases between. Germline loops: CDR1 SGDLS, CDR2 YYNGEE. This CDR3 has 16 amino acids. The CDR3 DNA reads as TGTGCCAGCAGCGCTCGGCAGGGACAAAGGAGAGAGACCCAGTACTTC. This codes for CASSARQGQRRETQYF.

The chain combines TRBV28 with TRBJ2-6; no firm D call. In germline, CDR1 is MDHEN, CDR2 SYDVKM. The CDR3 has 13 amino acids. V was clipped by 3 bases and J by 7 bases, with 7 bases between them. The CDR3 region is CASSFVRANVLTF. The CDR3 region has the DNA TGTGCCAGCAGTTTTGTTAGAGCCAACGTCCTGACTTTC.

A single count supports this clone. The V gene is TRBV13, the J gene TRBJ1-3; D is undetermined. Germline values: CDR1 PRHDT, CDR2 FYEKMQ (reference sequence). Trimming cost V 0 bases and J 0 bases, with 6 bases left between them. This CDR3 is built from 15 residues. Here the CDR3 DNA reads TGTGCCAGCAGCTTAGGCCCGGGCTCTGGAAACACCATATATTTT. Residues: CASSLGPGSGNTIYF.

This clone was seen once. V and J are TRBV19 and TRBJ2-7, with 13 bases lining up with TRBD2. Germline V CDR1 and CDR2: LNHDA, SQIVND (reference sequence). The CDR3 runs to 14 residues. V trimming: 6 bases; J trimming: 4 bases; junction bases outside the gene matches: 3. CDR3 coding DNA: TGTGCCAGTAGAGGACTAGCGGGAGCGTACGAGCAGTACTTC. It translates to CASRGLAGAYEQYF.

This clone appeared once. The V gene is TRBV19, the J gene TRBJ2-1, with TRBD2 as a possible D gene (6 bases). Trimming stripped 4 bases from V and 2 bases from J, with 9 bases between. Germline V gives CDR1 LNHDA, CDR2 SQIVND (reference sequence). The CDR3 spans 14 residues. CDR3 sequence: CASSNGGAYNEQFF. For the CDR3, the DNA is TGTGCCAGTAGTAACGGGGGAGCCTACAATGAGCAGTTCTTC.

The chain carries TRBV27 and TRBJ2-5; 14 bases agree with TRBD2. Germline CDR1 MNHEY, CDR2 SMNVEV (reference sequence). J gave up 4 bases and V 5 bases, and 6 bases lay outside the gene matches. The CDR3 is 16 residues long. The CDR3 coding sequence is TGTGCCAGCAGTGAGGGACTAGCGGGAGTGGGAGAGACCCAGTACTTC. Translation: CASSEGLAGVGETQYF.